Following are 29 T cell receptor beta chains from one sample sequenced in a study of blood T cell repertoires in COVID-19. The method was immunoSEQ multiplex PCR; TCRdb's version includes in-frame clones alone and lacks a portion of them. Here the sample spans about 270,000 clones, more than 75% being singletons. The sequenced sample was peripheral blood. These receptors all stem from an elderly woman with COVID-19, enrolled during active disease.

This sequence joins TRBV3-1 (or the pseudogene TRBV3-2) and TRBJ1-6, with no clear D. Germline-derived CDR1 and CDR2 are LGHDT and YNNKEL (reference sequence). CDR3 length: 16 residues. The V end lost 1 base, the J end lost 6 bases, and 13 bases lay between the germline ends. The CDR3 loop reads CASSQAQAIINSPLHF. The CDR3 DNA is TGTGCCAGCAGCCAAGCCCAGGCAATAATTAATTCACCCCTCCACTTT.

This chain connects TRBV28 to TRBJ2-1, with 7 bases identical to TRBD1. The CDR3 has 15 amino acids. Per the germline V gene, CDR1 is MDHEN and CDR2 is SYDVKM. Losses at the gene ends were 6 bases for V and 7 bases for J; bases not matched to a gene: 12. CDR3 nucleotides: TGTGCCAGCAGGAAAGACAGGGTCACAGGAAATGAGCAGTTCTTC. As protein: CASRKDRVTGNEQFF.

This clone was seen only a few times. The CDR3 DNA reads as TGTGCCAGCAGTTTATCGAGGGGGGGTTCCCGCACTGAAGCTTTCTTT. Residues: CASSLSRGGSRTEAFF. The chain is built from TRBV27 and TRBJ1-1, with D tentatively TRBD1 (6 bases). The length of the CDR3 is 16 residues. V lost 0 bases to trimming and J lost 4 bases, with 15 bases between them. Germline CDR1 MNHEY, CDR2 SMNVEV (reference sequence).

The gene calls are TRBV7-8 and TRBJ1-3; a possible D gene is TRBD1 (5 bases). The CDR3 length is 14 residues. In germline, CDR1 is SGHVS, CDR2 FQNEAQ. V shed 3 bases and J shed 3 bases, with 9 bases lying between them. CDR3 nucleotide sequence: TGTGCCAGCAGCTTGGGGGGTTTTGGAAACACCATATATTTT. Amino acid sequence: CASSLGGFGNTIYF.

The chain combines TRBV4-1 with TRBJ2-1; TRBD2 matches 12 bases. CDR1 is MGHRA and CDR2 is YSYEKL in the germline V gene. The J segment lost 4 bases and the V segment lost 4 bases, leaving 5 bases of the junction unmatched. The CDR3 consists of 16 residues. DNA for the CDR3: TGCGCCAGCAGCCTACAACTAGCGGGGGGTTACAATGAGCAGTTCTTC. Residues: CASSLQLAGGYNEQFF.

This rearrangement joins TRBV6-6 to TRBJ1-6; 8 nucleotides agree with TRBD1. This CDR3 region has 19 residues. From germline, CDR1 is MNHNY and CDR2 SVGAGI (reference sequence). Trimming at V came to 5 bases and at J to 5 bases, leaving 17 bases not matched to a gene. CDR3 sequence (DNA): TGTGCCAGCAGTCCTTACAGGGGGTCTACACGGGTGGATAATTCACCCCTCCACTTT. This sequence encodes CASSPYRGSTRVDNSPLHF.

The V gene is TRBV5-1, the J gene TRBJ2-2, with D maybe TRBD2 (6 bases). This CDR3 spans 17 amino acids. V lost 0 bases, J lost 5 bases, and 17 bases lay in between. Per germline, CDR1 SGHRS and CDR2 YFSETQ. The CDR3 spells CASSLDGPNRGTGELFF. The CDR3 nucleotides read TGCGCCAGCAGCTTGGACGGCCCCAACCGGGGGACCGGGGAGCTGTTTTTT.

The genes are TRBV5-1 and TRBJ1-2; D is possibly TRBD1 (6 bases). Deletions cut 4 bases from V and 6 bases from J, with 19 bases between. CDR3 size: 15 residues. The V gene's germline CDR1 is SGHRS and CDR2 YFSETQ. This CDR3 is CASSPELSGVDGYTF. The DNA of the CDR3 is TGCGCCAGCAGCCCCGAGTTATCAGGGGTAGATGGCTACACCTTC.

This clone has just a few counts. Other DNA sequences from this sample encode an identical CDR3 as well. V and J are TRBV19 and TRBJ1-5; D remains ambiguous. Germline-derived CDR1 and CDR2 are LNHDA and SQIVND (reference sequence). The CDR3 is 13 amino acids. V was cut by 4 bases and J by 6 bases, with 10 bases left in between. CDR3 sequence (DNA): TGTGCCAGTAGTAGGGCCGAGGGTCAGCCCCAGCATTTT. Amino acids: CASSRAEGQPQHF.

The gene calls are TRBV27 and TRBJ2-7, with 7 bases lining up with TRBD1. Germline V gives CDR1 MNHEY, CDR2 SMNVEV (reference sequence). V lost 6 bases to trimming and J lost 2 bases; unmatched junction nucleotides: 7. The CDR3 covers 14 residues. CDR3 coding DNA: TGTGCCAGCAGGCCGGCAGGGGGAGCCTACGAGCAGTACTTC. Protein: CASRPAGGAYEQYF.

Concerning this clone itself: The same CDR3 also results from other DNA sequences found in this sample. The J gene is TRBJ1-2, the V gene TRBV5-1; tentatively, D is TRBD1 (6 bases). Germline assignment: CDR1 SGHRS and CDR2 YFSETQ. CDR3 length equals 13 residues. V was pared by 4 bases and J by 2 bases, with 9 bases between. For the CDR3, the DNA is TGCGCCAGCAGCCTCGGACAGAACTATGGCTACACCTTC. It codes for CASSLGQNYGYTF.

This CDR3 is CASSEGTGFTEAFF. The DNA for the CDR3 is TGTGCCAGCAGCGAAGGGACAGGCTTCACTGAAGCTTTCTTT. This chain uses TRBV6-2 or TRBV6-3 with TRBJ1-1; 8 nucleotides match TRBD1. CDR3 length: 14 residues. The V gene's germline CDR1 is MNHEY and CDR2 SVGEGT. V lost 6 bases and J lost 4; bases outside the gene matches: 7.

This clone turned up a few times. The chain combines TRBV21-1 with TRBJ2-7; TRBD1 is the table's D call and was not checked against the DNA. TRBV21-1 is a recognized pseudogene. CDR3 size: 15 residues. CDR3 loop: CASPPGTVLPYEQYV. In nucleotides, the CDR3 is TGTGCCAGCCCCCCCGGGACAGTGTTACCTTACGAGCAGTACGTC.

The rearrangement links TRBV10-1 to TRBJ1-2; possibly TRBD1 for D (5 bases). CDR1 and CDR2 from the germline V gene are WNHNN and SYGVQD (reference sequence). The V and J ends lost 0 bases and 0 bases respectively, with 11 bases between them. The CDR3 totals 16 residues. The CDR3 is CASSESIRGSNYGYTF. The CDR3 coding sequence is TGCGCCAGCAGTGAGTCGATAAGGGGATCTAACTATGGCTACACCTTC.

This chain uses TRBV6-6 with TRBJ1-2, with TRBD1 as a possible D gene (6 bases). The CDR3 contains 12 residues. V gave up 4 bases and J gave up 7 bases, with 10 bases separating them. The germline V gene encodes CDR1 MNHNY and CDR2 SVGAGI (reference sequence). As DNA, the CDR3 is TGTGCCAGCAGTTCACAGGGTGCTGGCTACACCTTC. It specifies CASSSQGAGYTF.

The rearrangement joins TRBV29-1 to TRBJ1-1; TRBD1 is a possible D gene (6 bases). The germline gives CDR1 SQVTM, CDR2 ANQGSEA. The germline V and J ends were trimmed by 7 bases and 1 base, with 13 bases remaining between them. This CDR3 contains 13 residues. CDR3 nucleotides: TGCAGCGCGACAGGCCACTGGAACACTGAAGCTTTCTTT. Translated: CSATGHWNTEAFF. The complete variable domain, with remaining parts taken from reference TRBV29-1 and TRBJ1-1, reads SAVISQKPSRDICQRGTSLTIQCQVDSQVTMMFWYRQQPGQSLTLIATANQGSEATYESGFVIDKFPISRPNLTFSTLTVSNMSPEDSSIYLCSATGHWNTEAFFGQGTRLTVV.

The chain joins TRBV7-2 to TRBJ2-3; TRBD2 aligns across 10 bases. Germline loops: CDR1 SGHTA, CDR2 FQGNSA. The CDR3 has 15 amino acids. After removal of 1 base from V and 4 bases from J, the junction contained 2 bases not matched to a gene. The CDR3 nucleotides are TGTGCCAGCAGCTTAGTAGCGGGGGGCGCAGATACGCAGTATTTT. This sequence encodes CASSLVAGGADTQYF.

The chain links TRBV2 to TRBJ1-2; 8 bases match TRBD1. This CDR3 has 14 amino acids. After removal of 3 bases from V and 5 bases from J, the junction contained 5 bases not matched to a gene. Germline CDR1 and CDR2: SNHLY and FYNNEI. The CDR3: CASSEGTGGYGYTF. CDR3 nucleotide sequence: TGTGCCAGCAGTGAGGGGACAGGCGGGTATGGCTACACCTTC.

The V gene is TRBV7-2, the J gene TRBJ1-5; 8 bases align to TRBD1. Germline CDR1 is SGHTA and CDR2 is FQGNSA. Unmatched junction bases numbered 11, after V lost 5 bases and J lost 8 bases. The CDR3 is 15 amino acids. Here the CDR3 reads CASSPGGRGLEPQHF. CDR3 in DNA: TGTGCCAGCAGCCCAGGGGGCAGGGGATTGGAGCCCCAGCATTTT.

V and J are TRBV7-2 and TRBJ2-7; the match to TRBD1 covers 10 bases. The V segment lost 3 bases and the J segment 7 bases; nucleotides outside the gene matches: 3. The CDR3 has 13 residues. Germline V lookup: CDR1 SGHTA, CDR2 FQGNSA. The CDR3 DNA reads TGTGCCAGCAGCTTGTGGGACAGGGGAGAGCAGTACGTC. Translation: CASSLWDRGEQYV.

This chain joins TRBV18 and TRBJ2-5, with D tentatively TRBD2 (6 bases). Trimming cost V 3 bases and J 5 bases, with 10 bases left between them. The CDR3 totals 13 residues. Per the germline V gene, CDR1 is KGHSH and CDR2 is LQKENI. The CDR3, as DNA: TGTGCCAGCTCACCGGGACTCGTGGAGACCCAGTACTTC. It encodes CASSPGLVETQYF.

In this sample, this clone turned up a few times. The gene calls are TRBV12-3 or TRBV12-4 and TRBJ2-7; D uncertain. The CDR3 is 13 residues long. The V end was cut by 2 bases, the J end by 2 bases, with 7 bases between. CDR3 bases: TGTGCCAGCAGTTTAATCCAAACCTACGAGCAGTACTTC. Translating it yields CASSLIQTYEQYF.

V gene TRBV6-5 combines with J gene TRBJ1-6, with TRBD1 matching over 9 bases. Germline V gene sequence: CDR1 MNHEY, CDR2 SVGAGI. V was clipped by 6 bases and J by 9 bases; unmatched bases: 6. The CDR3 extends over 14 amino acids. This CDR3 reads CASSPGTGPSPLHF. As DNA, the CDR3 is TGTGCCAGCAGCCCCGGGACAGGGCCTTCACCCCTCCACTTT.

This clone was picked up a small number of times. This chain links TRBV30 with TRBJ1-2; the D is unclear. Germline CDR1 reads GTSNPN; CDR2 reads SVGIG (reference sequence). CDR3 length: 14 amino acids. Trimming pared 2 bases from V and 2 bases from J, leaving 12 bases between. In nucleotides, the CDR3 is TGTGCCTGGAGTCAGACTGCCACCAACTATGGCTACACCTTC. This sequence encodes CAWSQTATNYGYTF.

This chain joins TRBV28 and TRBJ2-4; D remains ambiguous. The length of the CDR3 is 12 residues. CDR1 MDHEN and CDR2 SYDVKM come from the germline V gene. The V end was cut by 6 bases, the J end by 0 bases, with 3 bases between. The CDR3 sequence: CASSLAKNIQYF. The CDR3 DNA reads as TGTGCCAGCAGCTTAGCCAAAAACATTCAGTACTTC.

The chain is built from TRBV10-3 and TRBJ2-7; TRBD1 matches 9 bases. V was pared by 10 bases and J by 4 bases, with 5 bases of the junction left unmatched. The CDR3 length is 12 residues. CDR1 and CDR2 from the germline V gene are ENHRY and SYGVKD. The CDR3 here is CASSGTGYEQYV. CDR3 DNA sequence: TGTGCCAGTTCCGGGACAGGGTACGAGCAGTACGTC.

V and J are TRBV2 and TRBJ2-7; 10 positions match TRBD1. Looked up from germline, CDR1 is SNHLY and CDR2 is FYNNEI. V shed 6 bases and J 0 bases; nucleotides not matched to a gene: 5. The CDR3 totals 15 residues. The DNA of the CDR3 is TGTGCCAGCAGCGGGACAGGGGTGGACTCCTACGAGCAGTACGTC. As protein: CASSGTGVDSYEQYV.

This clone showed up just a few times. The chain is built from TRBV30 and TRBJ1-4, with TRBD1 as a possible D gene (5 bases). The V gene lost 4 bases and the J gene lost 8 bases, with 14 bases spanning the gap. Germline lookup yields CDR1 GTSNPN and CDR2 SVGIG (reference sequence). The CDR3 contains 13 residues. The CDR3 DNA reads as TGTGCCTGGACTCCGACCGGGGGGGAAAAACTGTTTTTT. It translates to CAWTPTGGEKLFF.

The chain uses TRBV27 and TRBJ2-7; 7 bases fit TRBD1. V lost 4 bases, J lost 6 bases, and 9 bases stayed unmatched. This CDR3 comprises 14 residues. Looked up from germline, CDR1 is MNHEY and CDR2 is SMNVEV (reference sequence). The CDR3 here is CASSSTGNSGEQYF. CDR3 sequence (DNA): TGTGCCAGCAGTTCGACAGGGAATTCGGGCGAGCAGTACTTC.